This paragraph covers one TCR beta chain sequence. This sample is part of a study of blood T cell repertoires in COVID-19. As for the study in general: The analysed material was cDNA or gDNA that came from T cells, B-cell-depleted T cells, or PBMCs.

Germline CDR1 and CDR2: MDHEN and SYDVKM. This CDR3 has 14 residues. Germline trimming cut 3 bases from V and 5 bases from J; bases unmatched to any gene: 6. Per the original data handling: For nucleated cells, counts were estimated from reference gene primer amplification. Repertoires were generated with immunoSEQ multiplex PCR, while TCRdb's copy carries only in-frame clones and drops some. That table supplies the V and J calls and clone size; D and trimming were determined from the DNA. Here the sample spans 250,000 to 350,000 clones, around four fifths being singletons. This sequence was found in a woman aged 45-65 years with active or convalescent COVID-19. The genes are TRBV28 and TRBJ2-5; 7 bases agree with TRBD2. Sequenced: peripheral blood. CDR3 coding DNA: TGTGCCAGCAGTTTTCACGGGGGGAGGGAGACCCAGTACTTC. Translation gives CASSFHGGRETQYF. Together with reference TRBV28 and TRBJ2-5, the CDR3 gives the full variable domain: DVKVTQSSRYLVKRTGEKVFLECVQDMDHENMFWYRQDPGLGLRLIYFSYDVKMKEKGDIPEGYSVSREKKERFSLILESASTNQTSMYLCASSFHGGRETQYFGPGTRLLVL.